The clone carrying this TCR beta chain was seen once. The sequenced template was cDNA made from the entire isolated RNA. The protocol was immunoSEQ multiplex PCR, while the TCRdb copy is restricted to in-frame clones and leaves out a portion. The table records roughly 380,000 clones, 20% of them present only once. The data derive from a study of beta chain features in type 1 diabetes. The CDR3 contains 13 residues. Germline V gene lookup returns CDR1 SNHLY and CDR2 FYNNEI. V shed 7 bases, J shed 6 bases, and the junction held 7 bases outside the gene matches. This TCR derives from a woman aged 18-29 years in good health. Material for sequencing was naive CD4+ T cells from blood. V gene TRBV2 combines with J gene TRBJ2-7; TRBD1 agrees at 9 bases. CDR3 sequence (DNA): TGTGCCAGCACACCGGGACAGGGAGTCGAGCAGTACTTC. It encodes CASTPGQGVEQYF. The variable domain in full, with the rest retrieved from reference TRBV2 and TRBJ2-7, is EPEVTQTPSHQVTQMGQEVILRCVPISNHLYFYWYRQILGQKVEFLVSFYNNEISEKSEIFDDQFSVERPDGSNFTLKIRSTKLEDSAMYFCASTPGQGVEQYFGPGTRLTVT.